Listed below are T cell receptor beta chains from one sample, sequenced in a study of OX40 agonist ivuxolimab in advanced cancers. Generated by immunoSEQ multiplex PCR, the TCRdb table keeps only in-frame clones and is missing some. Of around 60,000 clones listed, about 89% are singletons. This specimen consisted of CD4+ or CD8+ T cells sorted from blood, obtained in a trial of the OX40 agonist ivuxolimab. Every receptor here comes from an adult with an advanced solid tumor such as melanoma, head and neck, liver or kidney cancer. The CDR3 runs from the conserved cysteine through the conserved F or W. The D gene is left open where the match is weak. Rows may omit the clone size; those that give it use once, few, many or a size class.

CAISVSPQGGYTEAFF	TGTGCCATCAGTGTGTCCCCCCAGGGGGGTTACACTGAAGCTTTCTTT	TRBV10-3	-	TRBD1	16	TRBJ1-1
CASSPDTNMNTEAFF	TGTGCCAGCAGCCCGGACACCAATATGAACACTGAAGCTTTCTTT	TRBV5-6	-	-	15	TRBJ1-1
CASSLLGSTDTQYF	TGTGCCAGCAGCTTACTCGGAAGCACAGATACGCAGTATTTT	TRBV7-9	once	-	14	TRBJ2-3
CASSLDGDGEQYF	TGTGCCAGCAGCTTAGATGGAGATGGCGAGCAGTACTTC	TRBV11-3	-	-	13	TRBJ2-7
CASSPPGRWEQYF	TGTGCCAGCAGCCCCCCAGGACGGTGGGAGCAGTACTTC	TRBV9	-	-	13	TRBJ2-7
CAWSLLGTGEGGQYF	TGTGCCTGGAGTCTGCTAGGGACAGGGGAAGGGGGGCAGTACTTC	TRBV30	-	TRBD1	15	TRBJ2-7
CASSEGIVNEQYF	TGCGCCAGCAGCGAGGGGATAGTGAACGAGCAGTACTTC	TRBV5-1	-	-	13	TRBJ2-7
CASSQGQVFYGYTF	TGTGCCAGCAGCCAGGGACAGGTCTTTTATGGCTACACCTTC	TRBV7-9	-	TRBD1	14	TRBJ1-2
CASSVAPTSGSYEQYF	TGTGCCAGCAGCGTAGCTCCAACTAGCGGGAGTTACGAGCAGTACTTC	TRBV9	-	TRBD2	16	TRBJ2-7
CASSLDSNEQFF	TGTGCCAGCAGCCTTGACTCCAATGAGCAGTTCTTC	TRBV7-2	-	-	12	TRBJ2-1
CASTDSNQPQHF	TGTGCCAGCACGGACAGCAATCAGCCCCAGCATTTT	TRBV6-1	-	-	12	TRBJ1-5
CASSFTGGGSSYNEQFF	TGTGCCAGCAGTTTTACGGGTGGAGGGAGTTCCTACAATGAGCAGTTCTTC	TRBV28	-	-	17	TRBJ2-1
CASSQSGTMKDGELFF	TGTGCCAGCAGCCAATCCGGGACTATGAAGGACGGGGAGCTGTTTTTT	TRBV16	-	TRBD2	16	TRBJ2-2